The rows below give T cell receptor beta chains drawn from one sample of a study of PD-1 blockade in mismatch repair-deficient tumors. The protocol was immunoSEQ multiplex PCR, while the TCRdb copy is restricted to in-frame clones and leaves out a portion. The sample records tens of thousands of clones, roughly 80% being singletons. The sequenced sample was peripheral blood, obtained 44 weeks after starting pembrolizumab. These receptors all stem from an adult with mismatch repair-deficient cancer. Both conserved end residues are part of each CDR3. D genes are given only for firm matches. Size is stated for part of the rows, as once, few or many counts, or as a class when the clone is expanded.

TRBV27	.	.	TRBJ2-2	CASRTNTGELFF	TGTGCCAGCAGGACGAACACCGGGGAGCTGTTTTTT
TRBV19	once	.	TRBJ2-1	CASSIGRGPSYNEQFF	TGTGCCAGTAGTATCGGACGCGGACCCTCCTACAATGAGCAGTTCTTC
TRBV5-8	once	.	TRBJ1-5	CASSPTGGGYSNQPQHF	TGTGCCAGCAGCCCGACAGGCGGAGGTTATAGCAATCAGCCCCAGCATTTT
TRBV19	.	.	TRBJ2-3	CASNPVGKTDTQYF	TGTGCCAGTAACCCGGTGGGGAAAACAGATACGCAGTATTTT
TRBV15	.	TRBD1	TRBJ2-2	CATSRGTGNTGELFF	TGTGCCACCAGCAGAGGGACAGGGAACACCGGGGAGCTGTTTTTT
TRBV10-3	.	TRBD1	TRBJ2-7	CAIRQGDHYEQYF	TGTGCCATCCGGCAGGGGGATCACTACGAGCAGTACTTC
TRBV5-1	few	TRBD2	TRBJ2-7	CASSSGLGAYEQYF	TGCGCCAGCAGCTCCGGACTAGGAGCGTACGAGCAGTACTTC
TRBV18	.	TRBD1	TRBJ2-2	CASSPPDRATGELFF	TGTGCCAGCTCACCACCGGACAGGGCGACCGGGGAGCTGTTTTTT
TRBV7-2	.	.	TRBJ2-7	CASSQRLGTYEQYF	TGTGCCAGCAGCCAAAGACTTGGTACCTACGAGCAGTACTTC
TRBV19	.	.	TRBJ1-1	CASSIQGNTEAFF	TGTGCCAGTAGTATACAAGGGAACACTGAAGCTTTCTTT
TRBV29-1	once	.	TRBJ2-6	CSVETSSGANVLTF	TGCAGCGTTGAAACAAGCTCTGGGGCCAACGTCCTGACTTTC
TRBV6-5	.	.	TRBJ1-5	CASSWGGNQPQHF	TGTGCCAGCAGCTGGGGTGGCAATCAGCCCCAGCATTTT
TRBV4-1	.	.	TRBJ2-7	CASSQNENYEQYF	TGCGCCAGCAGCCAGAATGAGAACTACGAGCAGTACTTC
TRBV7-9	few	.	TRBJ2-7	CASSPWTLGEQYF	TGTGCCAGCAGCCCATGGACCCTGGGAGAGCAGTACTTC
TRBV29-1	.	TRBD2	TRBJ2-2	CSVGGLALDTGELFF	TGCAGCGTTGGGGGACTAGCGTTGGACACCGGGGAGCTGTTTTTT
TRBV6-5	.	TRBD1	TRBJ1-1	CASSRGQGNTEAFF	TGTGCCAGCAGTAGAGGACAGGGGAACACTGAAGCTTTCTTT
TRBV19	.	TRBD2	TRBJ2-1	CASSGRARSNEQFF	TGTGCCAGTAGTGGGAGGGCCAGGAGCAATGAGCAGTTCTTC
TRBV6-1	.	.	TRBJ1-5	CASSGQILNSNQPQHF	TGTGCCAGCAGTGGACAGATACTTAATAGCAATCAGCCCCAGCATTTT
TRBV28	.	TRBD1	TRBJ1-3	CASSTQGTLSGNTIYF	TGTGCCAGCAGTACACAGGGGACTCTATCTGGAAACACCATATATTTT
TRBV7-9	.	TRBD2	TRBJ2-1	CASSLGPGLAGGLINEQFF	TGTGCCAGCAGCTTAGGCCCAGGACTAGCGGGAGGGTTAATAAATGAGCAGTTCTTC
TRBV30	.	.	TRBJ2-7	CAWNDFGGAGRQYF	TGTGCCTGGAATGATTTCGGTGGGGCGGGTAGGCAGTACTTC
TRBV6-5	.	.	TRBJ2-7	CASSTFGGYEQYF	TGTGCCAGCAGTACCTTTGGGGGCTACGAGCAGTACTTC